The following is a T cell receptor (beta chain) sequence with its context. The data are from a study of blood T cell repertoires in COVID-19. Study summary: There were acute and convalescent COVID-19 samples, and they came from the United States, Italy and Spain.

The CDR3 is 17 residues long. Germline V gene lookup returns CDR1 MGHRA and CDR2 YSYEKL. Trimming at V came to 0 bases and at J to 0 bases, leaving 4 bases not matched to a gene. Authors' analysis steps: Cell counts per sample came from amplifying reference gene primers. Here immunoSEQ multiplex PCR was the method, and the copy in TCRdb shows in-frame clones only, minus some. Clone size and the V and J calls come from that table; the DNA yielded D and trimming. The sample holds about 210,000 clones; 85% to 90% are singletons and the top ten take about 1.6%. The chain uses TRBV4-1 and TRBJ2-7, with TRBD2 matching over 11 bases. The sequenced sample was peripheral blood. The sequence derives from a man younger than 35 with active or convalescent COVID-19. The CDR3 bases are TGCGCCAGCAGCCAAGAACGGGGACTAGCGGACTCCTACGAGCAGTACTTC. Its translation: CASSQERGLADSYEQYF.